This T cell receptor beta chain was captured by sequencing in a study of blood T cells in healthy people across ages. Then a second PCR, running roughly 6 to 11 cycles, was carried out with a sample-barcoded 5' primer and a J-beta primer mix. TCRdb fed the 5' RACE reads into MiXCR, producing one record per CDR3 protein. The sample lists more than 800,000 distinct CDR3 sequences, less than 35% seen once, with 17% in the top ten. A word on this clonotype: This clone may be a read error of a much larger clone one base away.

With V trimmed by 6 bases and J by 3 bases, 10 bases remained unmatched. The germline CDR1 and CDR2 sequences are SQVTM and ANQGSEA. CDR3 size: 14 residues. Material for sequencing was blood. The chain joins TRBV29-1 to TRBJ1-1, with 7 positions matching TRBD1. This sequence was found in an elderly woman in good health. As DNA, the CDR3 is TGCAGCGTCTCACCCGACAGGGCGGACACTGAAGCTTTCTTT. The encoded protein is CSVSPDRADTEAFF.